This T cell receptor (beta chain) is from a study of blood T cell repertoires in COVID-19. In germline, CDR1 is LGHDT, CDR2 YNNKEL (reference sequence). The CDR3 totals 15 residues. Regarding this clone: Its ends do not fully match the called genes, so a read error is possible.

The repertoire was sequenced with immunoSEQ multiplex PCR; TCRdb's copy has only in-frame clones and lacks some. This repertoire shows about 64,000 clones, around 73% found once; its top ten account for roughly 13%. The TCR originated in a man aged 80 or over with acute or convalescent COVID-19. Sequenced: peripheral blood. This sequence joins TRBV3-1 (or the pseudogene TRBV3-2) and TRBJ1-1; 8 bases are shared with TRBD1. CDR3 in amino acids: CTSSQDAGGGTEAFF. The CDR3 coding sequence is TGTACCAGCAGCCAAGATGCAGGGGGCGGAACTGAAGCTTTCTTT.